This T cell receptor beta chain appears in the sequencing data of a study of blood T cell repertoires in COVID-19. Measured with immunoSEQ multiplex PCR; TCRdb has only the in-frame clones, and not every one. Altogether roughly 270,000 clones are present, approximately 78% being singletons, with the ten largest covering 5%. Trimming at V came to 1 base and at J to 9 bases, leaving 4 bases not matched to a gene. The CDR3 has 16 residues. Germline values: CDR1 MNHEY, CDR2 SMNVEV (reference sequence). Source material: PBMCs or T cells enriched from blood (not recorded which). J is TRBJ2-1 and V is TRBV27, with TRBD2 matching 15 bases. This clonotype was sampled from a man aged 35 to 55 who had been exposed to COVID-19. The CDR3 loop reads CASSLLRTSGRGEQFF. CDR3 DNA: TGTGCCAGCAGTTTATTGCGGACTAGCGGGAGGGGTGAGCAGTTCTTC.